What follows are 30 T cell receptor beta chains derived from one specimen sequenced in a study of cytomegalovirus exposure and HLA in healthy donors. The PCR used 60 Vbeta and 13 Jbeta primers. The repertoire was sequenced with immunoSEQ multiplex PCR; TCRdb's copy has only in-frame clones and lacks some. The sample records more than 95,000 clones, roughly 77% being singletons. The sequenced sample consisted of PBMCs. Source of these receptors: a woman under 40 in good health and CMV-seronegative.

The chain has TRBV7-4 and TRBJ2-4, with D unclear. Germline CDR1 and CDR2: SGHVT and SQSDAQ. The V end lost 2 bases, the J end lost 0 bases, and 17 bases lay between the germline ends. The CDR3 consists of 18 residues. This CDR3 is CASSLNPGSAVAKNIQYF. CDR3 nucleotide sequence: TGTGCCAGCAGCTTAAACCCCGGCAGCGCTGTAGCCAAAAACATTCAGTACTTC.

The chain employs TRBV27 and TRBJ1-1, with D unclear. V lost 4 bases, J lost 0 bases, and 6 bases lay in between. The CDR3 spans 13 residues. CDR1 MNHEY and CDR2 SMNVEV come from the germline V gene (reference sequence). The CDR3 DNA reads as TGTGCCAGCAGTTCGTATATGAACACTGAAGCTTTCTTT. It yields the protein CASSSYMNTEAFF.

This chain connects TRBV5-1 to TRBJ2-1, with TRBD2 as a possible D gene (6 bases). This CDR3 spans 14 amino acids. Germline V gene data show CDR1 as SGHRS and CDR2 as YFSETQ. Trimming took 4 bases from V and 1 from J, leaving 9 bases between them. The CDR3 region is CASSAGTSYNEQFF. CDR3 DNA: TGCGCCAGCAGCGCCGGGACTTCCTACAATGAGCAGTTCTTC.

The rearrangement uses TRBV2 and TRBJ2-1; 9 bases map to TRBD1. CDR1 and CDR2 (germline): SNHLY, FYNNEI. This CDR3 spans 14 amino acids. The J segment lost 5 bases and the V segment lost 5 bases, leaving 4 bases of the junction unmatched. The CDR3 DNA follows: TGTGCCAGCAGTAGGACAGGGGAAGACAATGAGCAGTTCTTC. Translating gives CASSRTGEDNEQFF.

V usage is TRBV5-1 and J usage is TRBJ2-6, with TRBD1 matching over 8 bases. CDR1 and CDR2 from the germline V gene are SGHRS and YFSETQ. With 0 bases clipped from V and 4 bases from J, the junction kept 6 bases outside the gene matches. This CDR3 has 17 residues. CDR3 DNA sequence: TGCGCCAGCAGCTTGGAATACAGGGGGTCAGGGGCCAACGTCCTGACTTTC. Translated: CASSLEYRGSGANVLTF.

This chain connects TRBV9 to TRBJ1-5, with D possibly being TRBD1 (5 bases). Trimming took 3 bases from V and 7 from J, leaving 11 bases between them. CDR3 length: 13 amino acids. The germline CDR1 and CDR2 sequences are SGDLS and YYNGEE. The CDR3 reads CASSEGTTQPQHF. DNA for the CDR3: TGTGCCAGCAGCGAGGGGACTACGCAGCCCCAGCATTTT.

The V and J genes are TRBV9 and TRBJ2-7, with a weak D call TRBD2 (5 bases). Germline CDR1 is SGDLS and CDR2 is YYNGEE. The V and J ends lost 3 bases and 3 bases respectively, with 13 bases between them. CDR3 length: 14 residues. CDR3 nucleotides: TGTGCCAGCAGCGGGACTGGTGGCGGCTACGAGCAGTACTTC. Translating it yields CASSGTGGGYEQYF. Based on the CDR3 plus reference TRBV9 and TRBJ2-7, the full variable domain is DSGVTQTPKHLITATGQRVTLRCSPRSGDLSVYWYQQSLDQGLQFLIQYYNGEERAKGNILERFSAQQFPDLHSELNLSSLELGDSALYFCASSGTGGGYEQYFGPGTRLTVT.

This clone came up once. An end of the junction differs from the germline gene, which may be a read error. The chain couples TRBV19 to TRBJ2-2; 9 nucleotides line up with TRBD1. The CDR3 extends over 14 amino acids. Germline V lookup: CDR1 LNHDA, CDR2 SQIVND (reference sequence). The chain's CDR3 is CASSFGQGPGDLTF. CDR3 in DNA: TGTGCCAGTAGTTTCGGACAGGGGCCTGGGGATTTAACTTTT.

This clone has more than one count but fewer than ten. This rearrangement joins TRBV5-4 to TRBJ2-7; 9 bases line up with TRBD1. The V gene end was trimmed by 4 bases and the J gene end by 6 bases; junction bases not matched to a gene: 8. The CDR3 totals 14 residues. Germline-derived CDR1 and CDR2 are SGHNT and YYREEE (reference sequence). The CDR3 nucleotides read TGTGCCAGCAGCAGTCGGACAGGGGTCGGCGAGCAGTACTTC. Translating it yields CASSSRTGVGEQYF.

This clone occurred once. J is TRBJ1-5 and V is TRBV18; 8 nucleotides line up with TRBD1. CDR3 length: 16 amino acids. Germline CDR1 reads KGHSH; CDR2 reads LQKENI. Trimming took 8 bases from V and 5 from J; bases not matched to a gene: 14. As DNA, the CDR3 is TGTGCCAGCCCACGGGCGGGGCCAGGGGGCTATCAGCCCCAGCATTTT. This encodes CASPRAGPGGYQPQHF.

V gene TRBV5-6 combines with J gene TRBJ2-1; D might be TRBD1 (6 bases). The V end lost 4 bases, the J end lost 0 bases, and 17 bases lay between the germline ends. Germline-derived CDR1 and CDR2 are SGHDT and YYEEEE. The CDR3 totals 17 residues. In nucleotides, the CDR3 is TGTGCCAGCAGCGTAACGGACAGATTCCACTCCTACAATGAGCAGTTCTTC. Its protein product is CASSVTDRFHSYNEQFF.

A single count supports this clone. The chain links TRBV5-4 to TRBJ2-1; no firm D call. Trimming removed 4 bases from V and 6 bases from J, with 11 bases in between. The CDR3 extends over 13 amino acids. Germline V lookup: CDR1 SGHNT, CDR2 YYREEE (reference sequence). As DNA, the CDR3 is TGTGCCAGCAGCCCCTCCCCCAGCAATGAGCAGTTCTTC. Its protein is CASSPSPSNEQFF.

The gene calls are TRBV19 and TRBJ2-5; 7 bases fit TRBD2. V lost 5 bases to trimming and J lost 1 base; unmatched junction nucleotides: 7. The CDR3 extends over 15 amino acids. The germline V gene encodes CDR1 LNHDA and CDR2 SQIVND (reference sequence). CDR3 loop: CASSHTSEGQETQYF. The CDR3 coding sequence is TGTGCCAGTAGTCATACTAGCGAGGGCCAAGAGACCCAGTACTTC.

The chain employs TRBV7-2 and TRBJ2-2, with D tentatively TRBD2 (6 bases). The CDR3 has 13 amino acids. Trimming shortened V by 3 bases and J by 6 bases, and 8 bases separated the two germline ends. Germline-derived CDR1 and CDR2 are SGHTA and FQGNSA. CDR3 sequence (DNA): TGTGCCAGCAGCTTCCGGGAGCCCGGGGAGCTGTTTTTT. Protein product: CASSFREPGELFF. The full variable domain, with the rest looked up from reference TRBV7-2 and TRBJ2-2, is GAGVSQSPSNKVTEKGKDVELRCDPISGHTALYWYRQSLGQGLEFLIYFQGNSAPDKSGLPSDRFSAERTGGSVSTLTIQRTQQEDSAVYLCASSFREPGELFFGEGSRLTVL.

The V call is TRBV9, the J call TRBJ1-1; D ambiguous. V was clipped by 0 bases and J by 7 bases, with 7 bases between them. Per germline, CDR1 SGDLS and CDR2 YYNGEE. The CDR3 spans 12 residues. In DNA, the CDR3 is TGTGCCAGCAGCGTAGAGTGGAGTGAAGCTTTCTTT. The encoded protein is CASSVEWSEAFF.

This rearrangement joins TRBV5-1 to TRBJ2-7; the D is unclear. This CDR3 is 14 amino acids long. V lost 7 bases and J lost 0, with 14 bases in between. Germline loops: CDR1 SGHRS, CDR2 YFSETQ. Here the CDR3 reads CASAMNTGSYEQYF. The CDR3 bases are TGCGCCAGCGCAATGAATACCGGCTCCTACGAGCAGTACTTC.

This clone has a handful of counts. The V gene is TRBV4-1, the J gene TRBJ1-5; D gene ambiguous. Deletions cut 3 bases from V and 7 bases from J, with 19 bases between. The V gene's germline CDR1 is MGHRA and CDR2 YSYEKL. This CDR3 contains 16 residues. CDR3 in DNA: TGCGCCAGCAGCCAGGAACCGGGATCGATGGACCAGCCCCAGCATTTT. Its translation: CASSQEPGSMDQPQHF.

This rearrangement joins TRBV10-1 to TRBJ1-2; D not certain. Germline CDR1 and CDR2: WNHNN and SYGVQD (reference sequence). This CDR3 is built from 15 residues. Between the trimmed V and J ends, which lost 0 bases and 2 bases, there was a span of 10 bases. The CDR3 DNA sequence: TGCGCCAGCAGTGAGTCGAGGGCAGTCAACTATGGCTACACCTTC. Translation: CASSESRAVNYGYTF.

This chain uses TRBV5-1 with TRBJ2-7; 9 bases map to TRBD1. V lost 2 bases to trimming and J lost 5 bases; unmatched junction nucleotides: 2. Germline-derived CDR1 and CDR2 are SGHRS and YFSETQ. There are 13 residues in the CDR3. The CDR3 DNA reads as TGCGCCAGCAGCTTAAGACAGGGGGACGAGCAGTACTTC. It encodes CASSLRQGDEQYF. Full variable domain (rest looked up from reference TRBV5-1 and TRBJ2-7): KAGVTQTPRYLIKTRGQQVTLSCSPISGHRSVSWYQQTPGQGLQFLFEYFSETQRNKGNFPGRFSGRQFSNSRSEMNVSTLELGDSALYLCASSLRQGDEQYFGPGTRLTVT.

The V gene is TRBV18, the J gene TRBJ1-1; 9 bases match TRBD1. V lost 5 bases, J lost 0 bases, and 7 bases stayed unmatched. CDR3 length: 16 residues. From germline, CDR1 is KGHSH and CDR2 LQKENI. CDR3 sequence: CASSSGQGNMNTEAFF. In nucleotides, the CDR3 is TGTGCCAGCTCAAGCGGACAGGGGAATATGAACACTGAAGCTTTCTTT.

The chain links TRBV18 to TRBJ2-7; 7 bases match TRBD1. The V and J ends lost 3 bases and 2 bases, in that order; junction bases with no gene match: 4. Germline lookup yields CDR1 KGHSH and CDR2 LQKENI. This CDR3 contains 14 residues. CDR3 nucleotide sequence: TGTGCCAGCTCACCCGGGACAGATACCTACGAGCAGTACTTC. Protein: CASSPGTDTYEQYF.

This sequence joins TRBV30 and TRBJ2-1; the D gene is possibly TRBD1 (6 bases). Germline CDR1 is GTSNPN and CDR2 is SVGIG (reference sequence). V was cut by 1 base and J by 3 bases, with 13 bases left in between. The CDR3 extends over 15 amino acids. CDR3 loop: CAWSERDKIYNEQFF. CDR3 in DNA: TGTGCCTGGAGTGAACGGGACAAAATCTACAATGAGCAGTTCTTC.

This clone was counted only a few times. V is TRBV28 and J is TRBJ1-4; 7 bases match TRBD1. The CDR3 contains 16 residues. CDR1 MDHEN and CDR2 SYDVKM come from the germline V gene. The V and J ends lost 5 bases and 2 bases, in that order; junction bases with no gene match: 8. CDR3 sequence: CASSRPGGATNEKLFF. The CDR3, as DNA: TGTGCCAGCAGTCGTCCAGGGGGAGCGACTAATGAAAAACTGTTTTTT.

The rearrangement uses TRBV25-1 and TRBJ2-7, with D tentatively TRBD1 (6 bases). This CDR3 has 15 residues. Germline V gives CDR1 MGHDK, CDR2 SYGVNS. The V end lost 0 bases, the J end lost 6 bases, and 15 bases lay between the germline ends. The CDR3 region is CASSEYRGGGFEQYF. In DNA form, the CDR3 reads TGTGCCAGCAGTGAATACCGTGGGGGCGGGTTCGAGCAGTACTTC.

The chain combines TRBV7-3 with TRBJ2-1; 9 nucleotides match TRBD2. The CDR3 runs to 16 residues. Losses at the gene ends were 0 bases for V and 7 bases for J; bases not matched to a gene: 7. From germline, CDR1 is SGHTA and CDR2 FQGTGA. The DNA of the CDR3 is TGTGCCAGCAGCTTAACGACTAGCGGACCAAGGAATGAGCAGTTCTTC. This codes for CASSLTTSGPRNEQFF.

The rearrangement links TRBV7-9 to TRBJ2-7; 9 positions match TRBD1. With 1 base clipped from V and 6 bases from J, the junction kept 13 bases outside the gene matches. CDR1 is SEHNR and CDR2 is FQNEAQ in the germline V gene (reference sequence). The CDR3 is made up of 17 amino acids. CDR3: CASSLGEGGTGIREQYF. DNA of the CDR3: TGTGCCAGCAGCTTAGGGGAAGGAGGGACAGGGATTCGCGAGCAGTACTTC.

The genes are TRBV10-3 and TRBJ1-2, with TRBD1 identical over 10 bases. Trimming cost V 10 bases and J 4 bases; bases outside gene matches: 12. This CDR3 comprises 15 residues. Germline V CDR1 and CDR2: ENHRY, SYGVKD. The DNA for the CDR3 is TGTGCCAACCAAAACCCGGGACAGGGGAGCTATGGCTACACCTTC. Translated, it gives CANQNPGQGSYGYTF.

This chain joins TRBV7-2 and TRBJ2-1; tentatively, D is TRBD2 (5 bases). Germline CDR1 reads SGHTA; CDR2 reads FQGNSA. The CDR3 consists of 14 residues. Trimming stripped 5 bases from V and 9 bases from J, with 17 bases between. CDR3 loop: CASSGRASAGEQFF. The CDR3 bases are TGTGCCAGCAGCGGAAGGGCTAGTGCGGGTGAGCAGTTCTTC.

The chain uses TRBV5-6 and TRBJ2-5; D possibly corresponds to TRBD2 (5 bases). Germline CDR1 SGHDT, CDR2 YYEEEE. This CDR3 comprises 13 residues. The V end was cut by 4 bases, the J end by 2 bases, with 9 bases between. This CDR3 reads CASSGGRQETQYF. In DNA, the CDR3 is TGTGCCAGCAGCGGAGGACGGCAAGAGACCCAGTACTTC.

This chain links TRBV7-2 with TRBJ1-1; 7 positions match TRBD1. V lost 3 bases to trimming and J lost 0 bases; unmatched junction nucleotides: 7. In germline, CDR1 is SGHTA, CDR2 FQGNSA. CDR3 size: 16 residues. CDR3 amino acids: CASSLLGQTMNTEAFF. CDR3 nucleotide sequence: TGTGCCAGCAGCTTGTTGGGACAGACCATGAACACTGAAGCTTTCTTT.